The clone carrying this T cell receptor beta chain was recorded a few times. CDR1 and CDR2 (germline): SGHTA, FQGTGA. The trim removed 5 bases at V and 7 bases at J, leaving 9 bases unmatched. The CDR3 sequence is 15 residues long. Via MiXCR, TCRdb re-called the RT-PCR reads, giving one row per CDR3 protein. The sample carries fewer than 800,000 distinct CDR3 sequences, approximately 15% recorded once. The V gene is TRBV7-3, the J gene TRBJ2-1, with 9 nucleotides matching TRBD1. This clonotype was sampled from a female donor in good health, serving as a healthy control. Sequencing was carried out using memory CD4+ T cells from blood. The CDR3 loop is CASSPRQGDQNEQFF. In DNA, the CDR3 is TGTGCCAGCAGCCCACGACAGGGGGATCAGAATGAGCAGTTCTTC.